The 26 T cell receptor beta chains given below trace back to one sample, sequenced in a study of T cells in Graves' hyperthyroidism and ophthalmopathy. RNA transcripts gave rise to amplified TCR beta CDR3 regions. Primed by the HTBI set, a first-round RT-PCR was run on the TCR CDR3. From the multiplex PCR reads, TCRdb called clonotypes with MiXCR, one entry per CDR3 protein. This sample yields about 720,000 distinct CDR3 sequences, of which approximately 16% are seen a single time; approximately 8.4% belongs to the top ten. The sequenced material came from blood. All receptors come from a man aged 18 to 30 with Graves' hyperthyroidism.

A word on this clonotype: With a much larger clone just one base away, this may be a read error. This sequence joins TRBV2 and TRBJ2-4; tentatively, D is TRBD2 (6 bases). The CDR3 has 13 amino acids. Trimming took 6 bases from V and 9 from J, leaving 15 bases between them. The germline V gene has CDR1 SNHLY and CDR2 FYNNEI. The CDR3 DNA follows: TGTGCCAGCAGCGATACTTGCGGGGCCATTCAGTACTTC. This codes for CASSDTCGAIQYF.

This chain links TRBV3-2 with TRBJ1-1. TRBV3-2 is an annotated pseudogene. The CDR3 has 14 residues. CDR3 amino acids: CASSQGDGSTEAFF. The CDR3 coding sequence is TGTGCCAGCAGCCAAGGTGATGGATCCACTGAAGCTTTCTTT.

This clonotype was seen more than once but under ten times. The chain couples TRBV5-1 to TRBJ2-1; the D gene is possibly TRBD1 (5 bases). The V gene lost 0 bases and the J gene lost 4 bases, with 14 bases spanning the gap. Germline loops: CDR1 SGHRS, CDR2 YFSETQ. The CDR3 extends over 16 amino acids. CDR3 amino acids: CASSLVAGQGYNEQFF. The DNA of the CDR3 is TGCGCCAGCAGCTTGGTAGCAGGGCAAGGATACAATGAGCAGTTCTTC.

This clonotype was detected ten times or more. The chain employs TRBV2 and TRBJ2-1, with TRBD2 identical over 10 bases. The CDR3 is 15 amino acids. In germline, CDR1 is SNHLY, CDR2 FYNNEI. V gave up 6 bases and J gave up 8 bases; unmatched junction bases: 10. The CDR3 DNA sequence: TGTGCCAGCAGGGCCGGACTAGCGGTATACGATGAGCAGTTCTTC. Its protein product is CASRAGLAVYDEQFF.

This clonotype occurred many times. V usage is TRBV7-9 and J usage is TRBJ2-5; 8 nucleotides align to TRBD1. V was pared by 1 base and J by 0 bases, with 1 base of the junction left unmatched. The CDR3 runs 15 residues. Germline CDR1 is SEHNR and CDR2 is FQNEAQ (reference sequence). This CDR3 is CASSLGTGYQETQYF. The CDR3, as DNA: TGTGCCAGCAGCTTAGGGACAGGGTACCAAGAGACCCAGTACTTC.

This clonotype was picked up many times. The CDR3 is CASSQRRDRAEAFF. CDR3 DNA: TGTGCCAGCAGCCAAAGAAGAGACAGGGCTGAAGCTTTCTTT. V and J are TRBV3-1 and TRBJ1-1, with 7 positions matching TRBD1. Trimming removed 2 bases from V and 6 bases from J; junction bases left unmatched: 6. The CDR3 has 14 amino acids. Germline CDR1 reads LGHDT; CDR2 reads YNNKEL (reference sequence). The whole variable domain, remainder taken from reference TRBV3-1 and TRBJ1-1, is DTAVSQTPKYLVTQMGNDKSIKCEQNLGHDTMYWYKQDSKKFLKIMFSYNNKELIINETVPNRFSPKSPDKAHLNLHINSLELGDSAVYFCASSQRRDRAEAFFGQGTRLTVV.

This clonotype has at least ten counts. V gene TRBV30 combines with J gene TRBJ2-5; 7 positions match TRBD1. Germline values: CDR1 GTSNPN, CDR2 SVGIG (reference sequence). The CDR3 loop spans 12 amino acids. The V and J ends lost 4 bases and 4 bases, in that order; junction bases with no gene match: 3. CDR3 sequence (DNA): TGTGCCTGGATCCGACAGGGAGAGACCCAGTACTTC. Amino acid sequence: CAWIRQGETQYF. Looking up the rest from reference TRBV30 and TRBJ2-5 gives the full variable domain: SQTIHQWPATLVQPVGSPLSLECTVEGTSNPNLYWYRQAAGRGLQLLFYSVGIGQISSEVPQNLSASRPQDRQFILSSKKLLLSDSGFYLCAWIRQGETQYFGPGTRLLVL.

This clonotype was observed a few times. The V call is TRBV7-9, the J call TRBJ2-1; the match to TRBD1 covers 9 bases. This CDR3 is 15 amino acids long. Per germline, CDR1 SEHNR and CDR2 FQNEAQ (reference sequence). V was clipped by 10 bases and J by 3 bases; unmatched bases: 10. The DNA for the CDR3 is TGTGCCATACGGGACAGGGCAACGAACTACAATGAGCAGTTCTTC. This sequence encodes CAIRDRATNYNEQFF.

Many counts were recorded for this clonotype. The chain is built from TRBV10-2 and TRBJ2-3; no definite D call. Germline CDR1 and CDR2: WSHSY and SAAADI. V lost 0 bases and J 6 bases, leaving 10 bases between the germline ends. This CDR3 is built from 14 residues. CDR3 region: CASSESKGWDTQYF. The CDR3 region has the DNA TGCGCCAGCAGTGAGTCGAAAGGTTGGGATACGCAGTATTTT.

J is TRBJ2-2 and V is TRBV20-1, with 10 bases matching TRBD1. Germline trimming cut 2 bases from V and 7 bases from J; bases unmatched to any gene: 13. The CDR3 is 17 residues long. Germline values: CDR1 DFQATT, CDR2 SNEGSKA (reference sequence). DNA of the CDR3: TGCAGTGCTAGATCTCCCGTGACAGGGGGCAAGGACGGGGAGCTGTTTTTT. Protein product: CSARSPVTGGKDGELFF.

In this sample, this clonotype turned up many times. This chain connects TRBV5-5 to TRBJ1-5; D may be TRBD1 (5 bases). V was trimmed by 0 bases and J by 5 bases, leaving 9 bases between them. Germline V gene lookup returns CDR1 SGHKS and CDR2 YYEKEE (reference sequence). The CDR3 is 14 residues long. Written as DNA, the CDR3 is TGTGCCAGCAGCTTGGGAGCGGGGGATCAGCCCCAGCATTTT. The encoded protein is CASSLGAGDQPQHF.

This clonotype has only a few counts. This sequence joins TRBV29-1 and TRBJ2-7, with 11 bases identical to TRBD1. Trimming cost V 6 bases and J 5 bases; bases outside gene matches: 6. This CDR3 is built from 13 residues. The V gene's germline CDR1 is SQVTM and CDR2 ANQGSEA. CDR3 in amino acids: CSVGTGGRDEQYF. CDR3 nucleotides: TGCAGCGTCGGGACAGGGGGTAGAGACGAGCAGTACTTC.

This clonotype was picked up a small number of times. The chain is built from TRBV5-1 and TRBJ2-1, with 14 bases fitting TRBD2. The CDR3 consists of 15 residues. CDR1 and CDR2 (germline): SGHRS, YFSETQ. V shed 4 bases and J 6 bases; nucleotides not matched to a gene: 3. In nucleotides, the CDR3 is TGCGCCAGCAGCACCGGGACTAGCGGGGGCAATGAGCAGTTCTTC. Encoded protein: CASSTGTSGGNEQFF.

This clonotype was counted at least ten times. The chain is built from TRBV12-3 or TRBV12-4 and TRBJ2-3, with D unclear. V dropped 6 bases and J dropped 0 bases, with 13 bases sitting between them. The CDR3 sequence is 15 residues long. As DNA, the CDR3 is TGTGCCAGCAGCCTAGAGGCTACCAGCACAGATACGCAGTATTTT. Translated: CASSLEATSTDTQYF.

The rearrangement joins TRBV12-3 or TRBV12-4 to TRBJ2-3; possible D gene TRBD2, 7 bases. This CDR3 is built from 15 residues. V was shortened by 4 bases and J by 4 bases, with 15 bases between the two germline ends. The CDR3 sequence: CASSSRLGGPDTQYF. In DNA form, the CDR3 reads TGTGCCAGCAGTTCGAGACTCGGGGGGCCAGATACGCAGTATTTT.

This chain joins TRBV30 and TRBJ2-3; 8 bases agree with TRBD2. This CDR3 is 15 amino acids long. Unmatched junction bases numbered 5, after V lost 3 bases and J lost 0 bases. Germline loops: CDR1 GTSNPN, CDR2 SVGIG (reference sequence). Here the CDR3 reads CAWSGGGESTDTQYF. The DNA of the CDR3 is TGTGCCTGGAGCGGGGGGGGGGAGAGCACAGATACGCAGTATTTT.

V usage is TRBV30 and J usage is TRBJ2-1, with D tentatively TRBD2 (5 bases). The CDR3 consists of 12 residues. Germline V gives CDR1 GTSNPN, CDR2 SVGIG (reference sequence). V gave up 0 bases and J gave up 10 bases, with 10 bases separating them. This CDR3 reads CAWSVESGEQFF. DNA for the CDR3: TGTGCCTGGAGTGTAGAGAGCGGAGAGCAGTTCTTC.

This clonotype was picked up many times. V and J are TRBV28 and TRBJ1-2; D remains ambiguous. V was shortened by 2 bases and J by 8 bases, with 15 bases between the two germline ends. The CDR3 is made up of 14 amino acids. Germline assignment: CDR1 MDHEN and CDR2 SYDVKM. The CDR3 DNA is TGTGCCAGCAGTTTACAAACAACTCAGAGGGGCTACACCTTC. It translates to CASSLQTTQRGYTF.

This clonotype showed up just a few times. The chain has TRBV29-1 and TRBJ2-3; 7 bases map to TRBD1. V dropped 6 bases and J dropped 0; count of bases not matched to a gene: 9. The CDR3 consists of 15 residues. Germline V gives CDR1 SQVTM, CDR2 ANQGSEA. The CDR3 here is CSVDRSGTSTDTQYF. The CDR3 bases are TGCAGCGTGGACAGGAGCGGTACTAGCACAGATACGCAGTATTTT.

The sample holds a few counts of this clonotype. The rearrangement uses TRBV28 and TRBJ1-5; D unclear. Between the trimmed V and J ends, which lost 2 bases and 3 bases, there was a span of 11 bases. Germline values: CDR1 MDHEN, CDR2 SYDVKM. The CDR3 runs 15 residues. CDR3 residues: CASSLKRTYNQPQHF. The DNA for the CDR3 is TGTGCCAGCAGTTTAAAACGGACCTACAATCAGCCCCAGCATTTT.

In its sample, this clonotype was seen many times. V gene TRBV20-1 combines with J gene TRBJ2-3; 8 bases map to TRBD1. This CDR3 is built from 16 residues. Unmatched junction bases numbered 11, after V lost 0 bases and J lost 6 bases. Germline-derived CDR1 and CDR2 are DFQATT and SNEGSKA (reference sequence). The CDR3 sequence: CSARETGEQEWDTQYF. The DNA of the CDR3 is TGCAGTGCTAGAGAGACAGGGGAGCAGGAATGGGATACGCAGTATTTT.

This clonotype was detected a few times. The chain links TRBV12-3 or TRBV12-4 to TRBJ2-7; D is unresolved. This CDR3 contains 14 residues. Trimming pared 1 base from V and 0 bases from J, leaving 7 bases between. Written as DNA, the CDR3 is TGTGCCAGCAGTTTAGGAGAGAGCTCCTACGAGCAGTACTTC. Protein sequence: CASSLGESSYEQYF.

This clonotype came up a few times. The chain employs TRBV5-5 and TRBJ2-7; TRBD1 matches 7 bases. The CDR3 contains 13 residues. V lost 4 bases to trimming and J lost 7 bases; unmatched junction nucleotides: 8. Germline lookup yields CDR1 SGHKS and CDR2 YYEKEE (reference sequence). This CDR3 reads CASSPGTVPEQYF. CDR3 sequence (DNA): TGTGCCAGCAGCCCCGGGACAGTTCCGGAGCAGTACTTC. Using reference TRBV5-5 and TRBJ2-7 for the parts outside the CDR3, the full variable domain is DAGVTQSPTHLIKTRGQQVTLRCSPISGHKSVSWYQQVLGQGPQFIFQYYEKEERGRGNFPDRFSARQFPNYSSELNVNALLLGDSALYLCASSPGTVPEQYFGPGTRLTVT.

The genes are TRBV5-1 and TRBJ1-1; no clear D. In germline, CDR1 is SGHRS, CDR2 YFSETQ. The CDR3 covers 11 residues. The V gene lost 4 bases and the J gene lost 9 bases, with 10 bases spanning the gap. The CDR3 bases are TGCGCCAGCAGCACTGGACGCCAAGCTTTCTTT. It encodes CASSTGRQAFF.

At least ten counts were recorded for this clonotype. J is TRBJ2-7 and V is TRBV28, with 10 bases aligning to TRBD1. J lost 5 bases, V lost 6 bases, and 10 bases had no gene match. Per the germline V gene, CDR1 is MDHEN and CDR2 is SYDVKM. The CDR3 has 15 residues. CDR3 amino acids: CASRYTGTGVHEQYF. The CDR3 coding sequence is TGTGCCAGCAGATACACCGGGACAGGGGTCCACGAGCAGTACTTC.

The gene calls are TRBV5-1 and TRBJ2-2, with D possibly being TRBD1 (6 bases). The germline gives CDR1 SGHRS, CDR2 YFSETQ. V was pared by 2 bases and J by 3 bases, with 17 bases between. The CDR3 runs to 17 residues. CDR3 sequence reads: CASSFTPGHRDTGELFF. CDR3 nucleotides: TGCGCCAGCAGCTTTACCCCGGGACACCGGGACACCGGGGAGCTGTTTTTT. The entire variable domain, with the rest obtained from reference TRBV5-1 and TRBJ2-2, is as follows: KAGVTQTPRYLIKTRGQQVTLSCSPISGHRSVSWYQQTPGQGLQFLFEYFSETQRNKGNFPGRFSGRQFSNSRSEMNVSTLELGDSALYLCASSFTPGHRDTGELFFGEGSRLTVL.